This TCR beta chain was identified during a study of blood T cell repertoires in COVID-19. Trimming stripped 0 bases from V and 5 bases from J, with 10 bases between. Germline V lookup: CDR1 SGHAT, CDR2 FQDESV (reference sequence). The CDR3 is 14 amino acids. It was during active infection that Seattle patients were enrolled and then longitudinally followed. Data came from immunoSEQ multiplex PCR; TCRdb stores just in-frame clones and leaves some out. The sample contains roughly 45,000 clones, roughly 93% of which appear only once. Sequencing was done on a sample of peripheral blood. This receptor was obtained from a man aged 55 to 70 with COVID-19, enrolled during active disease. The rearrangement uses TRBV11-1 and TRBJ1-1, with D possibly matching TRBD1 (5 bases). In DNA, the CDR3 is TGTGCCAGCAGCTTAGCGGGGGGAGGTACTGAAGCTTTCTTT. The encoded protein is CASSLAGGGTEAFF.